The 9 T cell receptor beta chains below all came from one sample that was sequenced in a study of T-cell reconstitution after alpha-beta-depleted transplantation in children. Unique molecular identifiers were used in preparing the TCRbeta library. TCRdb called the PCR reads again in MiXCR, with one record for every CDR3 protein. The sample consists of 380,000 or so distinct CDR3 sequences, roughly 13% of them appearing once. This specimen was PBMCs, taken from the stem cell graft. The origin of the receptors is a human donor who donated a stem cell graft to a child with Fanconi anemia.

This chain uses TRBV20-1 with TRBJ1-1; D perhaps matches TRBD1 (5 bases). The germline gives CDR1 DFQATT, CDR2 SNEGSKA (reference sequence). The CDR3 totals 15 residues. The CDR3 DNA is TGCAGACCTACGGGGGTGATTGGCGGTAACACTGAAGCTTTCTTT. This gives the protein CRPTGVIGGNTEAFF.

This clonotype was recorded at least ten times. J is TRBJ2-1 and V is TRBV7-2; 11 bases line up with TRBD1. CDR1 and CDR2 (germline): SGHTA, FQGNSA. The CDR3 is 15 amino acids. Trimming cost V 0 bases and J 8 bases; bases outside gene matches: 3. CDR3 sequence reads: CASSLALGQGDEQFF. For the CDR3, the DNA is TGTGCCAGCAGCTTAGCCCTGGGACAGGGGGATGAGCAGTTCTTC.

The V and J genes are TRBV25-1 and TRBJ2-3; D perhaps matches TRBD1 (5 bases). Trimming left V 4 bases short and J 11 bases short, with 13 bases between. The CDR3 is 12 residues long. Germline V CDR1 and CDR2: MGHDK, SYGVNS. The chain's CDR3 is CASSASGHGQYF. In DNA form, the CDR3 reads TGTGCCAGCAGTGCGTCCGGACATGGGCAGTATTTT. The full variable domain, with the rest looked up from reference TRBV25-1 and TRBJ2-3, is EADIYQTPRYLVIGTGKKITLECSQTMGHDKMYWYQQDPGMELHLIHYSYGVNSTEKGDLSSESTVSRIRTEHFPLTLESARPSHTSQYLCASSASGHGQYFGPGTRLTVL.

This clonotype showed up just a few times. CDR3 loop: CTSSGSLEDTQYF. The CDR3 coding sequence is TGCACCAGCAGTGGCTCCCTCGAGGATACGCAGTATTTT. The chain couples TRBV1 to TRBJ2-3; the D call of TRBD2 is as the table states it, not checked on the DNA. TRBV1 is a recognized pseudogene. The CDR3 is 13 residues long.

The chain carries TRBV2 and TRBJ2-5, with 7 bases identical to TRBD2. The trim removed 7 bases at V and 0 bases at J, leaving 11 bases unmatched. CDR1 and CDR2 (germline): SNHLY, FYNNEI. The CDR3 has 16 amino acids. CDR3 in amino acids: CASNQRGFLYQETQYF. CDR3 in DNA: TGTGCCAGCAACCAGCGGGGTTTCTTGTACCAAGAGACCCAGTACTTC.

Note on this clonotype: This may come from a read error, since a much larger clone is one base off. The chain combines TRBV9 with TRBJ2-1; D could derive from TRBD1 or TRBD2 (5 bases each). The CDR3 contains 18 residues. CDR1 and CDR2 (germline): SGDLS, YYNGEE. The CDR3 is CASSVGGTPGPRNNEQSF. The DNA of the CDR3 is TGTGCCAGCAGCGTAGGAGGAACACCGGGACCAAGAAACAATGAGCAGTCCTTC. The full variable domain, rest sourced from reference TRBV9 and TRBJ2-1, is DSGVTQTPKHLITATGQRVTLRCSPRSGDLSVYWYQQSLDQGLQFLIQYYNGEERAKGNILERFSAQQFPDLHSELNLSSLELGDSALYFCASSVGGTPGPRNNEQSFGPGTRLTVL.

This clonotype was counted only a few times. This chain joins TRBV4-2 and TRBJ1-5; D remains ambiguous. Germline values: CDR1 LGHNA, CDR2 YNFKEQ. CDR3 length: 13 residues. The V end lost 0 bases, the J end lost 7 bases, and 7 bases lay between the germline ends. CDR3 amino acids: CASSQDNEQPQHF. CDR3 bases: TGTGCCAGCAGCCAAGATAACGAACAGCCCCAGCATTTT.

This clonotype was counted many times. The chain employs TRBV5-1 and TRBJ1-1, with D possibly being TRBD1 (5 bases). The CDR3 consists of 15 residues. The V and J ends lost 3 bases and 4 bases respectively, with 16 bases between them. Germline V CDR1 and CDR2: SGHRS, YFSETQ. The CDR3 DNA reads as TGCGCCAGCAGCTCTCAGGACCCGGGGGGCACTGAAGCTTTCTTT. Its protein is CASSSQDPGGTEAFF.

This clonotype was seen many times. The V gene is TRBV7-6, the J gene TRBJ2-7; D gene ambiguous. Germline CDR1 and CDR2: SGHVS and FNYEAQ. The CDR3 consists of 14 residues. V was clipped by 1 base and J by 4 bases, with 11 bases between them. The chain's CDR3 is CASSLDGRQYEQYV. The CDR3 DNA reads TGTGCCAGCAGCTTAGATGGCAGGCAATACGAGCAGTACGTC.